These T cell receptor beta chains were read from a single sample in a study of cytotoxic CD8 clonotypes in ibrutinib-treated CLL. Clones were read by immunoSEQ multiplex PCR, and TCRdb kept only the in-frame ones, dropping some. The sample holds 250,000 to 350,000 clones, approximately 76% seen once. Sequences were derived from PBMCs, sampled at disease progression, from a patient treated with ibrutinib. These receptors all come from a human donor with chronic lymphocytic leukemia. CDR3s include the opening cysteine and the closing phenylalanine or tryptophan. D genes are given only for firm matches. Only part of the rows carry a size: once, few, many, or a class if the clone is expanded.

>.|TRBJ2-1|TRBV10-2|.
TGCGCCAGCAGGGGTCCTCGACACAATGAGCAGTTCTTC
CASRGPRHNEQFF
>.|TRBJ1-2|TRBV15|.
TGTGCCACCAGCAGAGCGATAGGGGCAATCCATGGCTACACCTTC
CATSRAIGAIHGYTF
>.|TRBJ1-1|TRBV18|many
TGTGCCAGCTCACCAAATCGGAGGGACACTGAAGCTTTCTTT
CASSPNRRDTEAFF
>TRBD1|TRBJ1-5|TRBV5-6|.
TGTGCCAGCAGCGAGGGACAGGCAATCTATCAGCCCCAGCATTTT
CASSEGQAIYQPQHF
>.|TRBJ2-2|TRBV19|few
TGTGCCAGTAGTATGCTAGGGAACACCGGGGAGCTGTTTTTT
CASSMLGNTGELFF
>.|TRBJ1-2|TRBV9|.
TGTGCCAGCAGCGTAGTGGGGAACTATGGCTACACCTTC
CASSVVGNYGYTF
>TRBD1|TRBJ1-6|TRBV4-2|.
TGTGCCAGCAGCCAAGCGGGACAGTCAAATTCACCCCTCCACTTT
CASSQAGQSNSPLHF
>TRBD1|TRBJ2-7|TRBV5-1|.
TGCGCCAGCAGCTTGGGGGACAGGGCCCACGAGCAGTACTTC
CASSLGDRAHEQYF
>.|TRBJ2-1|TRBV4-1|few
TGCGCCAGCAGCCCCCTATTGGGCGCCGAGCAGTTCTTC
CASSPLLGAEQFF
>.|TRBJ2-1|TRBV28|.
TGTGCCAGCAGGACACCGGGAGCCTACAATGAGCAGTTCTTC
CASRTPGAYNEQFF
>.|TRBJ1-2|TRBV6-6|.
TGTGCCAGCAGTTCCTTCGGGGGCTACACCTTC
CASSSFGGYTF
>.|TRBJ2-1|TRBV7-3|few
TGTGCCAGCAGCTTAGCGGGCCACAATGAGCAGTTCTTC
CASSLAGHNEQFF
>TRBD1|TRBJ2-2|TRBV15|few
TGTGCCACCAGCAGAGATCTAGGGGGCATGACCGGGGAGCTGTTTTTT
CATSRDLGGMTGELFF
>.|TRBJ2-7|TRBV9|.
TGTGCCAGCAGCGTCGGGGTAGTTTCCTACGAGCAGTACTTC
CASSVGVVSYEQYF
>TRBD2|TRBJ2-2|TRBV28|.
TGTGCCAGCAGCACTAGCGGGAGTATAGGTTATGCCGGGGAGCTGTTTTTT
CASSTSGSIGYAGELFF
>TRBD1|TRBJ2-7|TRBV4-2|.
TGTGCCAGCAGCCAAGCGGGACAGGGGGCATACGAGCAGTACTTC
CASSQAGQGAYEQYF
>TRBD1|TRBJ1-2|TRBV2|.
TGTGCCAGCAGTAAGGACAGGGGCAGAGACTATGGCTACACCTTC
CASSKDRGRDYGYTF
>TRBD1|TRBJ1-2|TRBV27|.
TGTGCCAGCAGTGCCCAGGGGGGCCATGGCTACACCTTC
CASSAQGGHGYTF
>.|TRBJ1-5|TRBV28|many
TGTGCCAGCACCCACGGGGGGGCGAGCAATCAGCCCCAGCATTTT
CASTHGGASNQPQHF
>.|TRBJ1-1|TRBV6-4|.
TGTGCCAGCAGGCCCCCGGGACAGAACACTGAAGCTTTCTTT
CASRPPGQNTEAFF
>TRBD2|TRBJ2-3|TRBV2|.
TGTGCCAGCCGACTAGCGGGAGGATCAGATACGCAGTATTTT
CASRLAGGSDTQYF
>TRBD2|TRBJ2-1|TRBV12-5|.
TGTGCTAGTGGTTTGTGGCGGGAGCGCTACAATGAGCAGTTCTTC
CASGLWRERYNEQFF
>TRBD2|TRBJ2-1|TRBV4-1|few
TGCGCCAGCAGCCACCCCCAGCGGGGGAGCTCCTACAATGAGCAGTTCTTC
CASSHPQRGSSYNEQFF
>.|TRBJ2-2|TRBV25-1|.
TGTGCCAGCAGTTTAGTGAGCACCGGGGAGCTGTTTTTT
CASSLVSTGELFF
>.|TRBJ1-4|TRBV7-2|.
TGTGCCAGCAGCCTCAACGGGCCCGTGGCCGAAAAACTGTTTTTT
CASSLNGPVAEKLFF
>.|TRBJ1-4|TRBV5-1|.
TGCGCCAGCAGCTTGGCTGCCTCGGATGAAAAACTGTTTTTT
CASSLAASDEKLFF
>TRBD1|TRBJ2-3|TRBV2|few
TGTGCCAGCAGGGCGCGGGACAGGGGGCCTACGCAGTATTTT
CASRARDRGPTQYF
>.|TRBJ2-3|TRBV27|.
TGTGCCAGCAGTTTATTCCCCTTCCTCCCAGGGAAAAATGGTACGCAGTATTTT
CASSLFPFLPGKNGTQYF
>.|TRBJ1-1|TRBV7-2|few
TGTGCCAGCAGCTTAGTGGGACGATTGAACACTGAAGCTTTCTTT
CASSLVGRLNTEAFF
>.|TRBJ1-4|TRBV7-9|.
TGTGCCAGCACCGACCCGGGCCTTAGGGGGATTGAAAAACTGTTTTTT
CASTDPGLRGIEKLFF
>TRBD1|TRBJ1-3|TRBV19|.
TGTGCCAGTAGTCATCCGGGACAGGGGACCGGAAACACCATATATTTT
CASSHPGQGTGNTIYF
>.|TRBJ2-4|TRBV5-4|.
TGTGCCAGCAGCCTCCTGGTTGGAGCCAAAAACATTCAGTACTTC
CASSLLVGAKNIQYF
>.|TRBJ2-5|TRBV6-1|.
TGTGCCAGCAGCGAATGGCTGGAGACCCAGTACTTC
CASSEWLETQYF
>.|TRBJ1-2|TRBV5-1|.
TGCGCCAGCAGCTTGGAGGGACGGCTGGTCTATGGCTACACCTTC
CASSLEGRLVYGYTF
>TRBD2|TRBJ2-7|TRBV15|few
TGTGCCACCAGCAGGCGGGGGGCCTACGAGCAGTACTTC
CATSRRGAYEQYF